The 29 T cell receptor beta chains in this list originate from one sample, sequenced in a study of blood T cell repertoires in COVID-19 (dated by TCRdb to the early 2020s). Library preparation was by the immunoSEQ multiplex PCR assay. This is the immuneACCESS table as TCRdb keeps it, with only in-frame sequences that have V and J called. A part of the clones is gone; compared with another copy, unresolved V genes explain less than half, and the rest is unexplained. In all, the sample holds under 40,000 clones, and about 80% of those were seen once. The ten most abundant clones make up 13% to 15% of the sample. The specimen sequenced was peripheral blood. These receptors were collected from a woman aged 70 to 79 with acute or convalescent COVID-19.

The chain has TRBV27 and TRBJ2-1; D call uncertain. Per germline, CDR1 MNHEY and CDR2 SMNVEV (reference sequence). V lost 6 bases, J lost 1 base, and 10 bases lay in between. The CDR3 is 14 amino acids. The CDR3 coding sequence is TGTGCCAGCAGACCCTATCTATCCTACAATGAGCAGTTCTTC. Its protein product is CASRPYLSYNEQFF.

The rearrangement joins TRBV3-1 (or the pseudogene TRBV3-2) to TRBJ1-4; no firm D call. The CDR3 contains 15 residues. Looked up from germline, CDR1 is LGHDT and CDR2 is YNNKEL (reference sequence). With 6 bases removed from V and 2 bases from J, the gap between germline ends came to 13 bases. The DNA for the CDR3 is TGTGCCAGCAGTGAGGGCCACAAGACTAATGAAAAACTGTTTTTT. It specifies CASSEGHKTNEKLFF.

The chain combines TRBV2 with TRBJ2-3, with D unclear. Trimming took 5 bases from V and 5 from J, leaving 11 bases between them. Germline values: CDR1 SNHLY, CDR2 FYNNEI. The CDR3 extends over 13 amino acids. DNA for the CDR3: TGTGCCAGCAGTCGAGGTGGCGGAGATACGCAGTATTTT. Translation gives CASSRGGGDTQYF.

This clone was recorded at least ten times. The chain joins TRBV29-1 to TRBJ2-7; D is possibly TRBD1 (5 bases). The CDR3 loop spans 13 amino acids. Germline CDR1 SQVTM, CDR2 ANQGSEA. V lost 0 bases and J 1 base, leaving 7 bases between the germline ends. CDR3 in DNA: TGCAGCGTTGAAGATAAGGGGTCCTACGAGCAGTACTTC. This encodes CSVEDKGSYEQYF.

The rearrangement joins TRBV28 to TRBJ1-3; tentatively, D is TRBD1 (5 bases). This CDR3 spans 14 amino acids. With 6 bases removed from V and 3 bases from J, the gap between germline ends came to 12 bases. Per germline, CDR1 MDHEN and CDR2 SYDVKM. In DNA form, the CDR3 reads TGTGCCAGCAGCCTCGGGGGGGTTGGAAACACCATATATTTT. Encoded protein: CASSLGGVGNTIYF.

J is TRBJ2-7 and V is TRBV19, with 7 bases aligning to TRBD1. The V gene end was trimmed by 6 bases and the J gene end by 3 bases; junction bases not matched to a gene: 5. Germline values: CDR1 LNHDA, CDR2 SQIVND (reference sequence). The CDR3 length is 13 residues. In nucleotides, the CDR3 is TGTGCCAGTAGCCGGGACAGACTCTACGAGCAGTACTTC. Amino acids: CASSRDRLYEQYF.

This clone has a count of ten or more. V and J are TRBV4-2 and TRBJ1-5; 7 positions match TRBD1. Losses at the gene ends were 0 bases for V and 2 bases for J; bases not matched to a gene: 4. The CDR3 is 16 amino acids. Germline-derived CDR1 and CDR2 are LGHNA and YNFKEQ. CDR3: CASSQDWTGRNQPQHF. CDR3 DNA: TGTGCCAGCAGCCAAGACTGGACAGGACGCAATCAGCCCCAGCATTTT.

V gene TRBV18 combines with J gene TRBJ1-1; no definite D call. The V and J ends lost 4 bases and 5 bases respectively, with 11 bases between them. Germline V gene lookup returns CDR1 KGHSH and CDR2 LQKENI. The CDR3 covers 13 residues. Here the CDR3 reads CASSLSLETEAFF. The CDR3 DNA reads as TGTGCCAGCTCACTGTCCCTGGAGACTGAAGCTTTCTTT. Complete variable domain (other parts from reference TRBV18 and TRBJ1-1): NAGVMQNPRHLVRRRGQEARLRCSPMKGHSHVYWYRQLPEEGLKFMVYLQKENIIDESGMPKERFSAEFPKEGPSILRIQQVVRGDSAAYFCASSLSLETEAFFGQGTRLTVV.

The chain uses TRBV7-9 and TRBJ1-4, with 10 bases lining up with TRBD1. Germline trimming cut 5 bases from V and 7 bases from J; bases unmatched to any gene: 10. Germline assignment: CDR1 SEHNR and CDR2 FQNEAQ (reference sequence). This CDR3 contains 16 residues. CDR3 nucleotide sequence: TGTGCCAGCAGCAAACAGACAGGGGGCGCATCTGAAAAACTGTTTTTT. Encoded protein: CASSKQTGGASEKLFF.

The chain couples TRBV28 to TRBJ2-1; D perhaps matches TRBD2 (5 bases). V lost 5 bases and J lost 0, with 8 bases in between. The V gene's germline CDR1 is MDHEN and CDR2 SYDVKM. The CDR3 sequence is 14 residues long. The CDR3 DNA is TGTGCCAGCAGTACGGGGAGCTCCTACAATGAGCAGTTCTTC. Its translation: CASSTGSSYNEQFF.

J is TRBJ2-7 and V is TRBV10-3, with TRBD2 matching over 9 bases. V dropped 0 bases and J dropped 4; count of bases not matched to a gene: 10. The V gene's germline CDR1 is ENHRY and CDR2 SYGVKD. CDR3 length equals 17 residues. CDR3 in amino acids: CAISESNPASGEYEQYF. The CDR3 DNA is TGTGCCATCAGTGAGTCGAACCCCGCTAGCGGGGAATACGAGCAGTACTTC.

The V gene is TRBV14, the J gene TRBJ2-7, with D perhaps matching TRBD2 (5 bases). Germline lookup yields CDR1 SGHDN and CDR2 FVKESK. The CDR3 covers 14 residues. Trimming shortened V by 2 bases and J by 4 bases, and 12 bases separated the two germline ends. This CDR3 is CASSQLPGSYEQYF. The CDR3 bases are TGTGCCAGCAGCCAACTACCGGGGAGTTACGAGCAGTACTTC.

Only one count was recorded for this clone. This chain joins TRBV6-5 and TRBJ2-4; a weak D match, TRBD1 (5 bases). Deletions cut 5 bases from V and 0 bases from J, with 8 bases between. Looked up from germline, CDR1 is MNHEY and CDR2 is SVGAGI. This CDR3 is built from 14 residues. The CDR3 sequence is CASSPQGAKNIQYF. CDR3 in DNA: TGTGCCAGCAGTCCCCAGGGAGCCAAAAACATTCAGTACTTC.

The chain couples TRBV7-9 to TRBJ2-1; a weak D match, TRBD2 (5 bases). CDR3 size: 14 residues. V was trimmed by 1 base and J by 9 bases, leaving 13 bases between them. Germline CDR1 and CDR2: SEHNR and FQNEAQ (reference sequence). CDR3 nucleotide sequence: TGTGCCAGCAGCTTAGTCGGGGATTGGAGTGAGCAGTTCTTC. Residues: CASSLVGDWSEQFF.

This clone occurred a few times. The rearrangement uses TRBV29-1 and TRBJ1-2; a weak D match, TRBD1 (5 bases). The CDR3 runs to 11 residues. Per the germline V gene, CDR1 is SQVTM and CDR2 is ANQGSEA. Trimming shortened V by 1 base and J by 7 bases, and 7 bases separated the two germline ends. The CDR3 reads CSVEGGGGYTF. The DNA of the CDR3 is TGCAGCGTTGAAGGGGGGGGTGGCTACACCTTC.

V is TRBV4-1 and J is TRBJ1-5, with 12 bases matching TRBD1. CDR1 is MGHRA, CDR2 YSYEKL, per germline. J gave up 4 bases and V 0 bases, and 13 bases lay outside the gene matches. The CDR3 covers 20 residues. CDR3 nucleotide sequence: TGCGCCAGCAGCCAAGATCAAGGTTTCGGGACAGGGGGCCGAAATCAGCCCCAGCATTTT. This translates into CASSQDQGFGTGGRNQPQHF.

The V call is TRBV5-6, the J call TRBJ1-2; 8 bases align to TRBD1. With V trimmed by 2 bases and J by 4 bases, 7 bases remained unmatched. CDR3 size: 15 residues. Germline CDR1 SGHDT, CDR2 YYEEEE. The CDR3 reads CASSFLGQGAYGYTF. CDR3 sequence (DNA): TGTGCCAGCAGCTTCCTCGGACAGGGTGCCTATGGCTACACCTTC.

This sequence joins TRBV3-1 (or the pseudogene TRBV3-2) and TRBJ2-1; 15 nucleotides match TRBD2. Germline loops: CDR1 LGHDT, CDR2 YNNKEL (reference sequence). The J segment lost 7 bases and the V segment lost 0 bases, leaving 1 base of the junction unmatched. CDR3 length equals 16 residues. The CDR3 DNA sequence: TGTGCCAGCAGCCAAGAGGGGACTAGCGGGAGGAATGAGCAGTTCTTC. It translates to CASSQEGTSGRNEQFF.

The V and J genes are TRBV28 and TRBJ2-1; D is unresolved. Germline V gives CDR1 MDHEN, CDR2 SYDVKM. The V and J ends lost 4 bases and 5 bases respectively, with 18 bases between them. The CDR3 is 16 residues long. The CDR3 spells CASSSYTTLEHNEQFF. The CDR3 DNA reads TGTGCCAGCAGTTCCTATACTACCCTCGAACACAATGAGCAGTTCTTC.

The CDR3 loop reads CASSLGGQATYEQYF. In DNA form, the CDR3 reads TGTGCCAGCAGCTTGGGGGGGCAGGCGACCTACGAGCAGTACTTC. This chain uses TRBV5-4 with TRBJ2-7; a possible D gene is TRBD1 (6 bases). V lost 0 bases and J 2 bases, leaving 12 bases between the germline ends. Germline loops: CDR1 SGHNT, CDR2 YYREEE (reference sequence). CDR3 size: 15 residues.

V gene TRBV6-5 combines with J gene TRBJ2-7, with a tentative D call TRBD1 (6 bases). The germline V and J ends were trimmed by 5 bases and 0 bases, with 11 bases remaining between them. Germline V gives CDR1 MNHEY, CDR2 SVGAGI. There are 14 residues in the CDR3. CDR3 loop: CASSRTDSSYEQYF. DNA for the CDR3: TGTGCCAGCAGTAGGACAGATAGCTCCTACGAGCAGTACTTC.

The CDR3, as DNA: TGTGCCAGCAGTTACGGGGAGGCTGGGGCCAACGTCCTGACTTTC. It encodes CASSYGEAGANVLTF. The gene calls are TRBV6-5 and TRBJ2-6; D might be TRBD2 (6 bases). V gave up 2 bases and J gave up 2 bases, with 7 bases separating them. The germline gives CDR1 MNHEY, CDR2 SVGAGI. CDR3 length equals 15 residues.

This CDR3 is CASSPTPGYTEAFF. As DNA, the CDR3 is TGTGCCAGCAGCCCGACCCCAGGGTACACTGAAGCTTTCTTT. This chain joins TRBV7-2 and TRBJ1-1; D is perhaps TRBD1 (5 bases). Germline-derived CDR1 and CDR2 are SGHTA and FQGNSA. The CDR3 is 14 residues long. V lost 5 bases, J lost 3 bases, and 13 bases lay in between.

The chain carries TRBV19 and TRBJ2-5; tentatively, D is TRBD1 (6 bases). The germline V gene has CDR1 LNHDA and CDR2 SQIVND (reference sequence). The CDR3 sequence is 13 residues long. V lost 4 bases and J 7 bases, leaving 13 bases between the germline ends. CDR3 bases: TGTGCCAGTAGTACCAGGGGAGATGGGACCCAGTACTTC. This encodes CASSTRGDGTQYF.

V is TRBV7-2 and J is TRBJ2-5; the D gene is possibly TRBD1 (6 bases). V gave up 0 bases and J gave up 5 bases, with 10 bases separating them. The germline V gene encodes CDR1 SGHTA and CDR2 FQGNSA. This CDR3 has 14 residues. The DNA for the CDR3 is TGTGCCAGCAGCTTAGCGCAGGGGTCGGAGACCCAGTACTTC. Protein: CASSLAQGSETQYF. Full variable domain (outside the CDR3, taken from reference TRBV7-2 and TRBJ2-5): GAGVSQSPSNKVTEKGKDVELRCDPISGHTALYWYRQSLGQGLEFLIYFQGNSAPDKSGLPSDRFSAERTGGSVSTLTIQRTQQEDSAVYLCASSLAQGSETQYFGPGTRLLVL.

This clone occurred once. V and J are TRBV5-6 and TRBJ2-7; TRBD1 matches at 9 bases. J lost 5 bases, V lost 3 bases, and 6 bases had no gene match. CDR1 and CDR2 from the germline V gene are SGHDT and YYEEEE. The CDR3 covers 14 residues. Here the CDR3 DNA reads TGTGCCAGCAGCTCGGGACAGGGAATCAACGAGCAGTACTTC. Amino acid sequence: CASSSGQGINEQYF.

With regard to this clone: The CDR3 does not close with the conserved phenylalanine or tryptophan, likely indicating a read error. The DNA is omitted, as the CDR3 cannot be located on it reliably, and the CDR3 follows TCRdb's listing. J is TRBJ1-1 and V is TRBV10-3. The CDR3 comprises 16 residues, both ends counted. Germline V gene sequence: CDR1 ENHRY, CDR2 SYGVKD. CDR3 loop: CAISRDPGFRRRGGGA.

The V and J genes are TRBV13 and TRBJ2-1; D unresolved. The germline V and J ends were trimmed by 2 bases and 8 bases, with 7 bases remaining between them. CDR3 length equals 12 residues. Germline-derived CDR1 and CDR2 are PRHDT and FYEKMQ (reference sequence). CDR3 coding DNA: TGTGCCAGCAGCTTATGGCCTTATGAGCAGTTCTTC. It is translated as CASSLWPYEQFF.

The chain uses TRBV6-5 and TRBJ1-1; D remains unclear. Germline V gene data show CDR1 as MNHEY and CDR2 as SVGAGI. This CDR3 contains 16 residues. Trimming shortened V by 2 bases and J by 0 bases, and 13 bases separated the two germline ends. The CDR3 DNA follows: TGTGCCAGCAGTTACAGACCGCGGATGATGAACACTGAAGCTTTCTTT. Protein sequence: CASSYRPRMMNTEAFF.